This passage covers 15 T cell receptor beta chains from one sample sequenced in a study of technical replicates of blood from a handful of donors. The repertoire was sequenced with immunoSEQ multiplex PCR; TCRdb's copy has only in-frame clones and lacks some. Of around 84,000 clones in the sample, 98% were seen once. Specimen: T cells isolated from PBMCs. Receptors originate from a human donor in good health.

The chain combines TRBV18 with TRBJ1-4, with D perhaps TRBD1 (5 bases). The CDR3 has 13 amino acids. CDR1 is KGHSH, CDR2 LQKENI, per germline. V lost 6 bases and J lost 6, with 11 bases in between. Here the CDR3 reads CASSPSRDEKLFF. The CDR3 region has the DNA TGTGCCAGCTCGCCGAGCAGGGATGAAAAACTGTTTTTT.

The J gene is TRBJ2-2, the V gene TRBV29-1; D possibly corresponds to TRBD2 (7 bases). This CDR3 comprises 16 residues. Germline V gives CDR1 SQVTM, CDR2 ANQGSEA. The V end was cut by 3 bases, the J end by 1 base, with 15 bases between. The CDR3 reads CSVDSSGGMNTGELFF. As DNA, the CDR3 is TGCAGCGTTGACTCTTCGGGGGGCATGAACACCGGGGAGCTGTTTTTT.

The V gene is TRBV28, the J gene TRBJ1-2, with D unresolved. Germline V gives CDR1 MDHEN, CDR2 SYDVKM. The CDR3 has 14 amino acids. V was pared by 3 bases and J by 8 bases, with 16 bases between. CDR3 loop: CASSFGQATRGYTF. In DNA, the CDR3 is TGTGCCAGCAGTTTCGGCCAGGCGACCCGGGGCTACACCTTC.

V usage is TRBV6-1 and J usage is TRBJ1-5; D possibly corresponds to TRBD1 (6 bases). The CDR3 covers 14 residues. The germline V and J ends were trimmed by 5 bases and 3 bases, with 11 bases remaining between them. Germline CDR1 MNHNS, CDR2 SASEGT. CDR3 sequence: CASSNTGHNQPQHF. The DNA of the CDR3 is TGTGCCAGCAGTAATACAGGGCACAATCAGCCCCAGCATTTT.

This clone was seen just once. The chain couples TRBV9 to TRBJ2-1, with a tentative D call TRBD2 (5 bases). The CDR3 spans 13 residues. The V gene lost 0 bases and the J gene lost 8 bases, with 9 bases spanning the gap. Germline loops: CDR1 SGDLS, CDR2 YYNGEE. This CDR3 reads CASSVDGGDEQFF. Here the CDR3 DNA reads TGTGCCAGCAGCGTAGACGGAGGCGATGAGCAGTTCTTC.

This chain joins TRBV2 and TRBJ2-1; 7 bases are a match to TRBD1. Germline loops: CDR1 SNHLY, CDR2 FYNNEI. CDR3 length: 15 residues. The junction had 11 bases not matched to a gene; V was cut back by 6 bases and J by 6 bases. CDR3 nucleotide sequence: TGTGCCAGCAGGACCACAGGGGTTCAGAGCAATGAGCAGTTCTTC. It is translated as CASRTTGVQSNEQFF.

V gene TRBV5-1 combines with J gene TRBJ2-2, with TRBD2 matching 10 bases. This CDR3 region has 16 residues. Unmatched junction bases numbered 8, after V lost 4 bases and J lost 5 bases. CDR1 SGHRS and CDR2 YFSETQ come from the germline V gene. The CDR3, as DNA: TGCGCCAGCAGCCCTAGCGGGAGCGGTCTAACCGGGGAGCTGTTTTTT. Encoded protein: CASSPSGSGLTGELFF.

The genes are TRBV28 and TRBJ1-4; D might be TRBD1 (6 bases). The V and J ends lost 3 bases and 2 bases respectively, with 13 bases between them. Germline loops: CDR1 MDHEN, CDR2 SYDVKM. The CDR3 consists of 16 residues. In DNA form, the CDR3 reads TGTGCCAGCAGTTTGGCGGGGGCGGCCACTAATGAAAAACTGTTTTTT. Translation: CASSLAGAATNEKLFF.

The chain is built from TRBV6-5 and TRBJ1-5, with unresolved D. V lost 5 bases and J 0 bases, leaving 8 bases between the germline ends. Germline V CDR1 and CDR2: MNHEY, SVGAGI. CDR3 length: 14 amino acids. CDR3 region: CASSPGNSNQPQHF. DNA of the CDR3: TGTGCCAGCAGTCCAGGAAATAGCAATCAGCCCCAGCATTTT.

This rearrangement joins TRBV6-5 to TRBJ1-1; no reliable D call. Germline V gene lookup returns CDR1 MNHEY and CDR2 SVGAGI. V was shortened by 8 bases and J by 6 bases, with 16 bases between the two germline ends. The CDR3 is made up of 13 amino acids. The CDR3 loop is CASCLRLYAEAFF. The CDR3 nucleotides are TGTGCCAGCTGCCTCCGACTTTACGCTGAAGCTTTCTTT.

The V and J genes are TRBV27 and TRBJ2-7; the match to TRBD1 covers 12 bases. The CDR3 consists of 15 residues. The germline CDR1 and CDR2 sequences are MNHEY and SMNVEV (reference sequence). V shed 4 bases, J shed 2 bases, and the junction held 3 bases outside the gene matches. This chain's CDR3 is CASSWGQGATYEQYF. The CDR3 coding sequence is TGTGCCAGCAGTTGGGGACAGGGGGCCACCTACGAGCAGTACTTC.

This clone was seen once. The J gene is TRBJ2-5, the V gene TRBV5-1; 7 bases fit TRBD2. V trimming: 4 bases; J trimming: 2 bases; junction bases outside the gene matches: 11. CDR3 length: 16 residues. In germline, CDR1 is SGHRS, CDR2 YFSETQ. The CDR3 sequence: CASSPGGERDQETQYF. The CDR3, as DNA: TGCGCCAGCAGCCCTGGGGGGGAGAGGGATCAAGAGACCCAGTACTTC. Filled out from reference TRBV5-1 and TRBJ2-5, the complete variable domain reads KAGVTQTPRYLIKTRGQQVTLSCSPISGHRSVSWYQQTPGQGLQFLFEYFSETQRNKGNFPGRFSGRQFSNSRSEMNVSTLELGDSALYLCASSPGGERDQETQYFGPGTRLLVL.

A single count supports this clone. Here the CDR3 DNA reads TGCGCCAGCAGTAGTAGCGGGAGGGACTGGGACATTCAGTACTTC. Its protein is CASSSSGRDWDIQYF. The gene calls are TRBV5-1 and TRBJ2-4, with 11 bases identical to TRBD2. V shed 5 bases and J 8 bases; nucleotides not matched to a gene: 9. The CDR3 covers 15 residues. Germline V gene sequence: CDR1 SGHRS, CDR2 YFSETQ.

CDR3 protein: CASIPDQHRGRSNYGYTF. For the CDR3, the DNA is TGTGCCAGCATCCCGGACCAGCACAGGGGTCGATCTAACTATGGCTACACCTTC. J is TRBJ1-2 and V is TRBV5-4; 7 positions match TRBD1. Germline CDR1 reads SGHNT; CDR2 reads YYREEE (reference sequence). The junction had 17 bases not matched to a gene; V was cut back by 6 bases and J by 0 bases. The CDR3 consists of 18 residues. The full variable domain, in which reference TRBV5-4 and TRBJ1-2 provide the parts outside the CDR3, is ETGVTQSPTHLIKTRGQQVTLRCSSQSGHNTVSWYQQALGQGPQFIFQYYREEENGRGNFPPRFSGLQFPNYSSELNVNALELDDSALYLCASIPDQHRGRSNYGYTFGSGTRLTVV.

CDR3 sequence: CAWLSGDTGGYTF. The CDR3 DNA reads TGTGCCTGGTTATCGGGGGATACGGGCGGCTACACCTTC. The chain links TRBV30 to TRBJ1-2; D might be TRBD1 (5 bases). Germline loops: CDR1 GTSNPN, CDR2 SVGIG (reference sequence). The V end was cut by 5 bases, the J end by 8 bases, with 18 bases between. This CDR3 comprises 13 residues.